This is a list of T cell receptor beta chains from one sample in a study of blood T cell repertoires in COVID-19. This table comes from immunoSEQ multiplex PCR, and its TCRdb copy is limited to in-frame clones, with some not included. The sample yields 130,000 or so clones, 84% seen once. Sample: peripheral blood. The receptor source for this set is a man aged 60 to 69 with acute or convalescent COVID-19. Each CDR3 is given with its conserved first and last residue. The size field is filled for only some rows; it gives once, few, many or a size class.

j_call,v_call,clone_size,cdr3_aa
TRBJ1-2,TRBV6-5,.,CASRPTTVVGGYTF
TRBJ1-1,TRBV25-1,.,CASSGGGSVEAFF
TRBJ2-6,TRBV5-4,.,CASSLGQGAGANVLTF
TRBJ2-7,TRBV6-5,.,CASSYRRSTGGYEQYF
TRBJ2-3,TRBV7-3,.,CASSLEGLAGPTDTQYF
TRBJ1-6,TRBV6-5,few,CASSQADQGLSPLHF
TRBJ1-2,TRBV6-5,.,CASARDRGHYGYTF
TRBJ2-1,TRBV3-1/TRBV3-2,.,CASRRAGGNEQFF
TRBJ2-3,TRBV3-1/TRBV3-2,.,CASSNGQGGTDTQYF
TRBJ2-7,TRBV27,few,CASSFGLAGEQYF
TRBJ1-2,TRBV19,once,CADLRAGYTF
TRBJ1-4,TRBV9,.,CASSPWGQTNEKLFF
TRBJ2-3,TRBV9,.,CASRRGSDTQYF
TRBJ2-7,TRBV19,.,CASSSNRGHEQYF
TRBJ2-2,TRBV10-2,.,CASSESYGQRNTGELFF
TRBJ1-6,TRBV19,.,CASSTTQGDEAPLHF
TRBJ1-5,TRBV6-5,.,CASRQAHQPQHF
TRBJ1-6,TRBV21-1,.,CASSTRTGGYNSPLHF
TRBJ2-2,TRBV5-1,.,CASSSGGLNTGELFF
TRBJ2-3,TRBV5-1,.,CASSLADSGTDTQYF
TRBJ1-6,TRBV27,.,CASKRQGENSPLHF
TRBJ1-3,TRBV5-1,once,CASSFGQSGNTIYF
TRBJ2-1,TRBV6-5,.,CASSSEKASGEEQFF
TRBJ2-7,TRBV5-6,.,CASSFGTDEQYF
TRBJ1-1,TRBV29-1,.,CSVGRGQNTEAFF
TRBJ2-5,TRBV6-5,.,CASSLGLAGRETQYF
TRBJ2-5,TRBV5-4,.,CASSLTGRETQYF
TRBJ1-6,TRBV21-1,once,CASSKTGQGGYNSPLHF
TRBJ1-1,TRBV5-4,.,CASSNGGQGVEAFF
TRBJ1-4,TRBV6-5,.,CASSSVQGAREKLFF
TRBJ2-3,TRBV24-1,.,CATRQGSTDTQYF
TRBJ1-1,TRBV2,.,CARREGTNTNTEAFF
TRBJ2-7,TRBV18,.,CASSPYRDSYEQYF
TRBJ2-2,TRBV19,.,CASSKLGNTGELFF
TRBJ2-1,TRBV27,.,CASSREAQSYNEQFF
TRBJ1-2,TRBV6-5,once,CASSYVGGYGYTF
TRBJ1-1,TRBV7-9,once,CASSLLGGLNTEAFF
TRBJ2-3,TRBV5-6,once,CASSSQQESDTQYF
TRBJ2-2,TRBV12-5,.,CASGLVTGNTGELFF
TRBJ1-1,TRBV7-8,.,CASSLDRGGTEAFF
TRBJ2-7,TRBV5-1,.,CASSLTAARTYEQYF
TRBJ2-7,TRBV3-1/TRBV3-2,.,CASSQGTGFGEQYF